This passage covers 21 T cell receptor beta chains from one sample sequenced in a study of T cell responses to AZD1222 COVID-19 vaccine. Clones were sequenced by immunoSEQ multiplex PCR, and TCRdb holds only the in-frame ones, with some missing. In the table there are about 140,000 clones, approximately 83% of which are singletons. The input for sequencing was peripheral blood, taken on day 0 of AZD1222 vaccination. These receptors originate from an adult in good health.

This rearrangement joins TRBV6-5 to TRBJ2-7; D is perhaps TRBD1 (6 bases). The length of the CDR3 is 13 residues. Trimming cost V 5 bases and J 6 bases, with 14 bases left between them. Germline CDR1 and CDR2: MNHEY and SVGAGI. This CDR3 reads CASSHGTTGEQYF. The CDR3 nucleotides are TGTGCCAGCAGTCACGGGACAACGGGCGAGCAGTACTTC.

The CDR3 is CASRGALYEQYF. CDR3 coding DNA: TGTGCCAGCCGGGGGGCACTCTACGAGCAGTACTTC. The genes are TRBV2 and TRBJ2-7; weak D call: TRBD2 (7 bases). V lost 8 bases and J 3 bases, leaving 11 bases between the germline ends. The CDR3 length is 12 residues. Germline lookup yields CDR1 SNHLY and CDR2 FYNNEI.

The rearrangement joins TRBV2 to TRBJ1-1, with D unclear. The CDR3 runs to 14 residues. CDR1 is SNHLY, CDR2 FYNNEI, per germline. The germline V and J ends were trimmed by 0 bases and 3 bases, with 8 bases remaining between them. CDR3 in DNA: TGTGCCAGCAGTGAAGCAGGACGGTACACTGAAGCTTTCTTT. It translates to CASSEAGRYTEAFF.

This clone appeared once. The rearrangement links TRBV18 to TRBJ2-7, with D possibly being TRBD2 (6 bases). Germline loops: CDR1 KGHSH, CDR2 LQKENI. V shed 4 bases and J shed 7 bases, with 17 bases lying between them. There are 14 residues in the CDR3. The CDR3, as DNA: TGTGCCAGCTCACTGTTACGGGAGTTGGGGGAGCAGTACTTC. It specifies CASSLLRELGEQYF.

The chain couples TRBV25-1 to TRBJ2-2, with 7 bases aligning to TRBD2. Trimming removed 7 bases from V and 5 bases from J; junction bases left unmatched: 13. Germline assignment: CDR1 MGHDK and CDR2 SYGVNS. This CDR3 comprises 16 residues. In nucleotides, the CDR3 is TGTGCCAGCACCCATCTAGGCGGGAGAGGGACCGGGGAGCTGTTTTTT. Its translation is CASTHLGGRGTGELFF.

The CDR3 coding sequence is TGTGCCACCCCAGGGACACACTCTGGAAACACCATATATTTT. Its translation is CATPGTHSGNTIYF. This chain connects TRBV9 to TRBJ1-3; the D gene is possibly TRBD1 (6 bases). This CDR3 has 14 residues. Germline V gene lookup returns CDR1 SGDLS and CDR2 YYNGEE. V was pared by 9 bases and J by 0 bases, with 13 bases between.

The chain combines TRBV7-5 with TRBJ2-7; the D call TRBD2 from the table was never checked on the DNA. TRBV7-5 is reported as a pseudogene. This CDR3 has 18 amino acids. The CDR3 DNA is TGTGCCAGAAGCTTAGGTCCGGCAGCTCGACTTAGCTCCTACGAGCAGTACTTC. Protein: CARSLGPAARLSSYEQYF.

CDR3 in amino acids: CASSTGTNYEQYF. Written as DNA, the CDR3 is TGTGCCAGCAGTACCGGGACAAACTACGAGCAGTACTTC. The chain employs TRBV2 and TRBJ2-7; D might be TRBD1 (6 bases). This CDR3 is 13 amino acids long. Trimming shortened V by 5 bases and J by 3 bases, and 11 bases separated the two germline ends. In germline, CDR1 is SNHLY, CDR2 FYNNEI.

V is TRBV18 and J is TRBJ1-1; no clear D gene. Trimming took 1 base from V and 10 from J, leaving 13 bases between them. The CDR3 totals 13 residues. Germline CDR1 KGHSH, CDR2 LQKENI. The CDR3 sequence: CASSPQKERLAFF. CDR3 in DNA: TGTGCCAGCTCACCACAGAAGGAACGTTTAGCTTTCTTT.

The chain couples TRBV19 to TRBJ2-1; TRBD1 matches 7 bases. Trimming cost V 2 bases and J 0 bases; bases outside gene matches: 1. Germline CDR1 reads LNHDA; CDR2 reads SQIVND (reference sequence). This CDR3 comprises 15 residues. The CDR3 loop is CASSISGGSYNEQFF. The CDR3 DNA is TGTGCCAGTAGTATATCAGGGGGCTCCTACAATGAGCAGTTCTTC.

This chain connects TRBV3-1 (or the pseudogene TRBV3-2) to TRBJ2-7, with TRBD1 matching 8 bases. J was trimmed by 3 bases and V by 6 bases; bases with no gene match: 7. This CDR3 comprises 14 residues. Germline loops: CDR1 LGHDT, CDR2 YNNKEL (reference sequence). CDR3 region: CASSPGTGDYEQYF. The CDR3 bases are TGTGCCAGCAGTCCCGGGACAGGCGACTACGAGCAGTACTTC.

J is TRBJ1-3 and V is TRBV5-1, with D possibly TRBD1 on 5 matching bases. The CDR3 is 15 residues long. Germline CDR1 is SGHRS and CDR2 is YFSETQ. The V and J ends lost 0 bases and 0 bases respectively, with 7 bases between them. The CDR3 DNA is TGCGCCAGCAGCTTGGCCGACAGCTCTGGAAACACCATATATTTT. This sequence encodes CASSLADSSGNTIYF.

CDR3 sequence: CASSLASWGGANVLTF. The DNA of the CDR3 is TGTGCCAGCAGTTTGGCCTCATGGGGGGGGGCCAACGTCCTGACTTTC. V and J are TRBV28 and TRBJ2-6; D possibly matches TRBD1 or TRBD2 (5 bases each). The germline V and J ends were trimmed by 3 bases and 4 bases, with 13 bases remaining between them. The germline V gene encodes CDR1 MDHEN and CDR2 SYDVKM. The CDR3 spans 16 residues.

J is TRBJ1-1 and V is TRBV3-1 (or the pseudogene TRBV3-2); 7 nucleotides match TRBD1. The trim removed 6 bases at V and 6 bases at J, leaving 13 bases unmatched. The CDR3 spans 15 residues. CDR1 LGHDT and CDR2 YNNKEL come from the germline V gene (reference sequence). The CDR3 spells CASRSEGTASAEAFF. In DNA form, the CDR3 reads TGTGCCAGCAGGTCCGAAGGGACAGCGAGCGCTGAAGCTTTCTTT.

This chain uses TRBV7-7 with TRBJ2-2; 12 nucleotides agree with TRBD2. CDR1 is SSHAT, CDR2 FNYEAQ, per germline (reference sequence). V trimming: 1 base; J trimming: 3 bases; junction bases outside the gene matches: 3. This CDR3 comprises 17 residues. The CDR3 nucleotides read TGTGCCAGCAGCTTAGAACTAGCGGGGGGTTACACCGGGGAGCTGTTTTTT. Protein: CASSLELAGGYTGELFF.

This clone was detected once. The rearrangement uses TRBV12-3 or TRBV12-4 and TRBJ2-3; D is unresolved. This CDR3 has 12 amino acids. Trimming removed 3 bases from V and 4 bases from J, with 5 bases in between. The CDR3 nucleotides read TGTGCCAGCAGTTTTCTGCCAGATACGCAGTATTTT. This translates into CASSFLPDTQYF.

The rearrangement links TRBV6-2 or TRBV6-3 to TRBJ1-1; TRBD1 aligns across 7 bases. With V trimmed by 5 bases and J by 0 bases, 6 bases remained unmatched. The germline V gene encodes CDR1 MNHEY and CDR2 SVGEGT. The CDR3 runs 15 residues. CDR3 region: CASSEGTVMNTEAFF. The CDR3, as DNA: TGTGCCAGCAGTGAGGGGACAGTCATGAACACTGAAGCTTTCTTT.

CDR3 region: CASSLGLAVSYNEQFF. The CDR3 nucleotides read TGTGCCAGCAGCTTGGGACTAGCGGTCTCCTACAATGAGCAGTTCTTC. V and J are TRBV7-2 and TRBJ2-1, with TRBD2 matching over 11 bases. The CDR3 runs 16 residues. With 3 bases clipped from V and 0 bases from J, the junction kept 1 base outside the gene matches. Germline V gene sequence: CDR1 SGHTA, CDR2 FQGNSA.

The V call is TRBV30, the J call TRBJ2-5; 7 bases map to TRBD1. This CDR3 comprises 13 residues. After removal of 7 bases from V and 9 bases from J, the junction contained 14 bases not matched to a gene. Germline V CDR1 and CDR2: GTSNPN, SVGIG (reference sequence). Here the CDR3 DNA reads TGTGCCTCAATGGTTGGGACAGTTCAACCCCAGTACTTC. The encoded protein is CASMVGTVQPQYF.

V usage is TRBV19 and J usage is TRBJ2-1; perhaps TRBD2 as D (6 bases). Germline lookup yields CDR1 LNHDA and CDR2 SQIVND (reference sequence). Trimming shortened V by 5 bases and J by 8 bases, and 10 bases separated the two germline ends. The CDR3 loop spans 12 amino acids. DNA for the CDR3: TGTGCCAGTAGTGGGGAGGTCGATGAGCAGTTCTTC. Its translation is CASSGEVDEQFF. Combining the CDR3 with reference TRBV19 and TRBJ2-1 gives the whole variable domain DGGITQSPKYLFRKEGQNVTLSCEQNLNHDAMYWYRQDPGQGLRLIYYSQIVNDFQKGDIAEGYSVSREKKESFPLTVTSAQKNPTAFYLCASSGEVDEQFFGPGTRLTVL.

This chain connects TRBV30 to TRBJ1-6; 8 bases match TRBD1. Trimming cost V 0 bases and J 10 bases; bases outside gene matches: 2. CDR1 and CDR2 from the germline V gene are GTSNPN and SVGIG (reference sequence). The CDR3 has 13 residues. The DNA of the CDR3 is TGTGCCTGGAGTGTACAGGGGGAATCACCCCTCCACTTT. Protein sequence: CAWSVQGESPLHF.